Reported below is one T cell receptor (beta chain). The assay was immunoSEQ multiplex PCR, and TCRdb's table has in-frame clones only and misses some. The sample records some 77,000 clones, approximately 83% being singletons. This sample is part of a study of technical replicates of blood from four donors. The CDR3 is 16 residues long. V gave up 0 bases and J gave up 3 bases, with 13 bases separating them. CDR1 is LGHNA and CDR2 is YSLEER in the germline V gene. This TCR derives from a human donor in good health. Some clones in this sample may be carry-over from other donors' samples. Sequenced material: PBMCs. This chain uses TRBV4-3 with TRBJ2-3, with D hard to call. CDR3: CASSQETPVATDTQYF. For the CDR3, the DNA is TGCGCCAGCAGCCAAGAAACCCCCGTGGCTACAGATACGCAGTATTTT.